This TCR beta chain came from a study of vaccination effects on CD4 cells after COVID-19. Looking at the study overall: Prior to sequencing, the ViraFEST assay stimulated PBMC with viral peptide pools, which expanded the antigen-specific CD4+ T cells.

This CDR3 is 11 amino acids long. The ends were cut back, 4 bases at V and 1 base at J, with 1 base in the middle. Germline assignment: CDR1 MDHEN and CDR2 SYDVKM. Concerning this clone itself: Its target is not known.

Culturing for 9 to 10 days preceded CD4+ T cell isolation. At days 3 and 7, half of the medium was exchanged for IL-2 medium. TCRdb keeps only in-frame clones here, not all; method: immunoSEQ multiplex PCR. Counted here are some 49,000 clones, around four fifths occurring once; the ten biggest clones make up roughly 8.7%. This rearrangement joins TRBV28 to TRBJ1-2, with no clear D. The sequence derives from a human donor who had a prior SARS-CoV-2 infection. The material was CD4+ T cells from PBMCs cultured without peptide, obtained before COVID-19 vaccination. The chain's CDR3 is CASSYNYGYTF. The CDR3, as DNA: TGTGCCAGCAGTTATAACTATGGCTACACCTTC.